Each of the 15 T cell receptor beta chains below was sequenced from the same sample in a study of T cell changes during pregnancy in multiple sclerosis. Only in-frame clones appear in the TCRdb table, and some are missing; sequencing was by immunoSEQ multiplex PCR. The sample consists of tens of thousands of clones, 80% to 95% of them appearing once. Sequencing used peripheral blood, obtained after pregnancy. The receptors stem from a female donor with multiple sclerosis, enrolled in a pregnancy study.

V is TRBV19 and J is TRBJ1-3; D is perhaps TRBD1 (6 bases). V lost 7 bases to trimming and J lost 8 bases, with 18 bases between them. The CDR3 spans 14 residues. The V gene's germline CDR1 is LNHDA and CDR2 SQIVND (reference sequence). CDR3 nucleotide sequence: TGTGCCAGTATGCCGGGACAACAAAGCTACACCATATATTTT. Translated, it gives CASMPGQQSYTIYF.

The gene calls are TRBV7-8 and TRBJ2-1, with 14 nucleotides matching TRBD2. V shed 5 bases, J shed 2 bases, and the junction held 2 bases outside the gene matches. The CDR3 covers 16 residues. Germline CDR1 is SGHVS and CDR2 is FQNEAQ. In DNA form, the CDR3 reads TGTGCCAGCAGCAGACTAGCGGGGGGGCCCTACAATGAGCAGTTCTTC. Its protein is CASSRLAGGPYNEQFF.

The chain recombines TRBV2 with TRBJ1-5; 7 positions agree with TRBD1. The germline V gene has CDR1 SNHLY and CDR2 FYNNEI. The CDR3 runs 14 residues. The junction had 2 bases not matched to a gene; V was cut back by 6 bases and J by 0 bases. The CDR3: CASRGQYSNQPQHF. CDR3 coding DNA: TGTGCCAGCAGGGGACAGTATAGCAATCAGCCCCAGCATTTT.

The chain joins TRBV5-4 to TRBJ1-1; D call uncertain. Trimming took 0 bases from V and 8 from J, leaving 5 bases between them. The CDR3 runs to 11 residues. Germline CDR1 and CDR2: SGHNT and YYREEE (reference sequence). This CDR3 reads CASSLDGEAFF. The CDR3 nucleotides are TGTGCCAGCAGCTTGGACGGGGAAGCTTTCTTT.

The chain recombines TRBV4-3 with TRBJ1-6; 7 bases align to TRBD1. The CDR3 has 17 residues. Germline loops: CDR1 LGHNA, CDR2 YSLEER. V was clipped by 0 bases and J by 5 bases; unmatched bases: 7. The CDR3 region has the DNA TGCGCCAGCAGCCAAGATATCGGGACAGTGAATAATTCACCCCTCCACTTT. It specifies CASSQDIGTVNNSPLHF.

V gene TRBV7-2 combines with J gene TRBJ1-5, with 9 positions matching TRBD1. The CDR3 sequence is 14 residues long. Trimming removed 5 bases from V and 5 bases from J; junction bases left unmatched: 4. The germline gives CDR1 SGHTA, CDR2 FQGNSA. The CDR3 coding sequence is TGTGCCAGCAGCCTTCGACAGGGGGATCAGCCCCAGCATTTT. Encoded protein: CASSLRQGDQPQHF.

The chain carries TRBV27 and TRBJ1-2; 7 nucleotides agree with TRBD1. Unmatched junction bases numbered 9, after V lost 4 bases and J lost 7 bases. The CDR3 totals 14 residues. CDR1 MNHEY and CDR2 SMNVEV come from the germline V gene (reference sequence). CDR3 DNA: TGTGCCAGCAGTTCGACAGGGTCGGCTTTTGGCTACACCTTC. As protein: CASSSTGSAFGYTF.

This chain links TRBV29-1 with TRBJ1-1; D uncertain. The CDR3 loop spans 11 amino acids. The ends were cut back, 7 bases at V and 7 bases at J, with 13 bases in the middle. Germline values: CDR1 SQVTM, CDR2 ANQGSEA. CDR3 amino acids: CSEFPVGEAFF. The CDR3 DNA is TGCAGCGAGTTTCCGGTCGGTGAAGCTTTCTTT.

The chain links TRBV11-2 to TRBJ2-3; D ambiguous. From germline, CDR1 is SGHAT and CDR2 FQNNGV. The CDR3 totals 13 residues. V dropped 1 base and J dropped 5 bases, with 7 bases sitting between them. The CDR3 loop is CASSLGFRDTQYF. In DNA form, the CDR3 reads TGTGCCAGCAGCTTAGGGTTTAGAGATACGCAGTATTTT.

V and J are TRBV7-9 and TRBJ2-7; 8 nucleotides line up with TRBD2. V lost 6 bases and J lost 4; bases outside the gene matches: 8. Germline V gene lookup returns CDR1 SEHNR and CDR2 FQNEAQ (reference sequence). This CDR3 is 14 amino acids long. CDR3 in amino acids: CASSPSGGPYEQYF. In DNA form, the CDR3 reads TGTGCCAGCAGTCCGAGCGGGGGCCCTTACGAGCAGTACTTC.

The chain is built from TRBV27 and TRBJ1-6; 8 bases align to TRBD1. The CDR3 is 18 amino acids. Losses at the gene ends were 4 bases for V and 0 bases for J; bases not matched to a gene: 8. The germline gives CDR1 MNHEY, CDR2 SMNVEV (reference sequence). CDR3 DNA: TGTGCCAGCAGTTCCCCTCGCAGGGGGCGCTCCTATAATTCACCCCTCCACTTT. It yields the protein CASSSPRRGRSYNSPLHF.

The chain employs TRBV7-3 and TRBJ1-4; perhaps TRBD1 as D (5 bases). Deletions cut 2 bases from V and 3 bases from J, with 7 bases between. Germline V gene lookup returns CDR1 SGHTA and CDR2 FQGTGA. The length of the CDR3 is 14 residues. CDR3 nucleotide sequence: TGTGCCAGCAGCTTACGCAGGGCTAATGAAAAACTGTTTTTT. Translation: CASSLRRANEKLFF.

This rearrangement joins TRBV5-4 to TRBJ2-2; D is perhaps TRBD2 (6 bases). Trimming shortened V by 4 bases and J by 3 bases, and 10 bases separated the two germline ends. This CDR3 is built from 14 residues. From germline, CDR1 is SGHNT and CDR2 YYREEE (reference sequence). Here the CDR3 DNA reads TGTGCCAGCAGCGGGGGGACTTACACCGGGGAGCTGTTTTTT. Its translation: CASSGGTYTGELFF.

V is TRBV9 and J is TRBJ1-4; D perhaps matches TRBD1 (6 bases). V lost 0 bases, J lost 1 base, and 13 bases lay in between. The CDR3 is made up of 17 amino acids. Germline assignment: CDR1 SGDLS and CDR2 YYNGEE. The CDR3 reads CASSVGGRGKTNEKLFF. In nucleotides, the CDR3 is TGTGCCAGCAGCGTAGGCGGCAGGGGAAAAACTAATGAAAAACTGTTTTTT.

The rearrangement joins TRBV25-1 to TRBJ1-2; 9 positions match TRBD1. This CDR3 has 14 residues. The J segment lost 8 bases and the V segment lost 3 bases, leaving 7 bases of the junction unmatched. The germline CDR1 and CDR2 sequences are MGHDK and SYGVNS. The CDR3 spells CASSESGTGRGYTF. The CDR3 DNA reads TGTGCCAGCAGTGAGTCCGGGACAGGGAGAGGCTACACCTTC.